Each of the 19 T cell receptor beta chains below was sequenced from the same sample in a study of OX40 agonist ivuxolimab in advanced cancers. The method was immunoSEQ multiplex PCR; TCRdb's version includes in-frame clones alone and lacks a portion of them. This table holds around 9,300 clones, 80% to 90% found once. Specimen: CD4+ or CD8+ T cells sorted from blood, collected in a trial of the OX40 agonist ivuxolimab. The receptor source for this set is an adult with an advanced solid tumor such as melanoma, head and neck, liver or kidney cancer.

For this clone: One junction end does not reproduce the germline sequence, and a read error may be involved. The chain recombines TRBV20-1 with TRBJ2-5; D is uncertain. CDR3 size: 11 residues. CDR1 is DFQATT and CDR2 is SNEGSKA in the germline V gene (reference sequence). In DNA form, the CDR3 reads TGCAGTGCTAGACTGCGCGAGATCCAGTACTTC. Translating gives CSARLREIQYF.

The chain's CDR3 is CASRSRGGRNSPLHF. Written as DNA, the CDR3 is TGTGCCAGTAGGTCCAGGGGTGGTCGTAATTCACCCCTCCACTTT. The gene calls are TRBV6-1 and TRBJ1-6; perhaps TRBD1 as D (6 bases). The length of the CDR3 is 15 residues. Trimming pared 9 bases from V and 6 bases from J, leaving 18 bases between. Germline V lookup: CDR1 MNHNS, CDR2 SASEGT.

This rearrangement joins TRBV5-1 to TRBJ2-3; 9 nucleotides align to TRBD1. This CDR3 spans 16 amino acids. V shed 3 bases, J shed 5 bases, and the junction held 10 bases outside the gene matches. Germline V gives CDR1 SGHRS, CDR2 YFSETQ. Written as DNA, the CDR3 is TGCGCCAGCAGCTCAACAACAGGGGGCGAGATAGATACGCAGTATTTT. As protein: CASSSTTGGEIDTQYF.

The CDR3 coding sequence is TGCGCCAGCTCGCCCGCGGGTAAGAGCTCCTACAATGAGCAGTTCTTC. Protein: CASSPAGKSSYNEQFF. The rearrangement links TRBV4-1 to TRBJ2-1; maybe TRBD2 (5 bases). V was pared by 8 bases and J by 0 bases, with 17 bases between. The CDR3 is 16 amino acids. The V gene's germline CDR1 is MGHRA and CDR2 YSYEKL.

The rearrangement links TRBV7-9 to TRBJ2-2; D remains ambiguous. This CDR3 spans 15 amino acids. Germline CDR1 is SEHNR and CDR2 is FQNEAQ (reference sequence). The ends were cut back, 4 bases at V and 16 bases at J, with 25 bases in the middle. Here the CDR3 reads CASSYLSGIWAHPFF. CDR3 sequence (DNA): TGTGCCAGCAGCTACCTTAGTGGTATTTGGGCCCACCCGTTTTTT.

The chain joins TRBV7-9 to TRBJ1-1; no clear D gene. The CDR3 has 15 amino acids. The V end was cut by 5 bases, the J end by 0 bases, with 13 bases between. Germline CDR1 is SEHNR and CDR2 is FQNEAQ (reference sequence). The CDR3 sequence is CASSLYRTVNTEAFF. The CDR3 nucleotides read TGTGCCAGCAGCCTCTACCGGACGGTGAACACTGAAGCTTTCTTT.

The chain combines TRBV29-1 with TRBJ1-3; TRBD1 agrees at 8 bases. J was trimmed by 6 bases and V by 6 bases; bases with no gene match: 4. The CDR3 totals 12 residues. Germline-derived CDR1 and CDR2 are SQVTM and ANQGSEA. CDR3 amino acids: CSVTGAQNTIYF. CDR3 DNA sequence: TGCAGCGTGACAGGGGCCCAAAACACCATATATTTT.

V and J are TRBV4-2 and TRBJ2-2; TRBD2 matches at 8 bases. Germline loops: CDR1 LGHNA, CDR2 YNFKEQ. The CDR3 is 16 residues long. The junction had 8 bases not matched to a gene; V was cut back by 6 bases and J by 2 bases. In nucleotides, the CDR3 is TGTGCCAGCAGATCGGGGGGGGGCCAAAACACCGGGGAGCTGTTTTTT. It translates to CASRSGGGQNTGELFF.

This sequence joins TRBV5-5 and TRBJ2-7; maybe TRBD1 (6 bases). The CDR3 is 14 residues long. Looked up from germline, CDR1 is SGHKS and CDR2 is YYEKEE (reference sequence). The V gene lost 4 bases and the J gene lost 4 bases, with 15 bases spanning the gap. DNA of the CDR3: TGTGCCAGCAGCAAGTCCCGGGACACGTACGAGCAGTACTTC. Protein product: CASSKSRDTYEQYF.

V gene TRBV4-1 combines with J gene TRBJ2-7, with 7 bases aligning to TRBD1. V lost 4 bases and J lost 5; bases outside the gene matches: 2. Germline lookup yields CDR1 MGHRA and CDR2 YSYEKL. The CDR3 loop spans 12 amino acids. The DNA of the CDR3 is TGCGCCAGCAGCCGCGACAGGGACGAGCAGTACTTC. Translating it yields CASSRDRDEQYF.

The V call is TRBV15, the J call TRBJ2-1, with 7 bases lining up with TRBD1. The CDR3 has 16 residues. The ends lost 0 bases at V and 8 bases at J; junction bases unmatched: 10. CDR1 is LNHNV and CDR2 is YYDKDF in the germline V gene (reference sequence). Written as DNA, the CDR3 is TGTGCCACCAGCAGAGACCGGACAGGATTTGGGTATGAGCAGTTCTTC. Its translation is CATSRDRTGFGYEQFF. Based on the CDR3 plus reference TRBV15 and TRBJ2-1, the full variable domain is DAMVIQNPRYQVTQFGKPVTLSCSQTLNHNVMYWYQQKSSQAPKLLFHYYDKDFNNEADTPDNFQSRRPNTSFCFLDIRSPGLGDTAMYLCATSRDRTGFGYEQFFGPGTRLTVL.

V is TRBV14 and J is TRBJ2-3, with D perhaps matching TRBD2 (5 bases). V lost 2 bases and J lost 7, with 25 bases in between. Germline V gene lookup returns CDR1 SGHDN and CDR2 FVKESK. CDR3 length: 18 amino acids. The CDR3 DNA reads TGTGCCAGCAGCCAAACCCCGCCGGGGTCCTCGAAGCGAAATACGCAGTATTTT. The encoded protein is CASSQTPPGSSKRNTQYF.

The genes are TRBV27 and TRBJ1-1; D not certain. The germline gives CDR1 MNHEY, CDR2 SMNVEV (reference sequence). Trimming removed 2 bases at V and 3 bases at J, with 10 bases between. The length of the CDR3 is 14 residues. The CDR3 sequence: CASSLVGRYTEAFF. CDR3 DNA sequence: TGTGCCAGCAGTTTAGTGGGTAGGTACACTGAAGCTTTCTTT.

V and J are TRBV5-1 and TRBJ1-1, with D unresolved. Germline V gene lookup returns CDR1 SGHRS and CDR2 YFSETQ. The CDR3 is made up of 14 amino acids. V lost 0 bases, J lost 2 bases, and 8 bases lay in between. The DNA of the CDR3 is TGCGCCAGCAGCTTGGCCAACCCTAACACTGAAGCTTTCTTT. Amino acid sequence: CASSLANPNTEAFF. The full variable domain, completed using reference TRBV5-1 and TRBJ1-1, is KAGVTQTPRYLIKTRGQQVTLSCSPISGHRSVSWYQQTPGQGLQFLFEYFSETQRNKGNFPGRFSGRQFSNSRSEMNVSTLELGDSALYLCASSLANPNTEAFFGQGTRLTVV.

This chain uses TRBV2 with TRBJ2-3; 9 bases line up with TRBD2. This CDR3 spans 14 amino acids. V shed 6 bases, J shed 6 bases, and the junction held 7 bases outside the gene matches. CDR1 and CDR2 from the germline V gene are SNHLY and FYNNEI. The CDR3 loop reads CASRLREGTDTQYF. In DNA, the CDR3 is TGTGCCAGCAGGTTGCGGGAGGGTACGGATACGCAGTATTTT.

The chain employs TRBV30 and TRBJ1-2; D perhaps matches TRBD1 (6 bases). The CDR3 sequence is 15 residues long. CDR1 GTSNPN and CDR2 SVGIG come from the germline V gene (reference sequence). V shed 5 bases and J shed 6 bases, with 22 bases lying between them. The CDR3 DNA reads TGTGCCTGGGCTCCCGATCACAGAGGGGGGAATGGCTACACCTTC. The encoded protein is CAWAPDHRGGNGYTF.

The sample holds one count of this clone. The chain uses TRBV5-1 and TRBJ2-3, with D unclear. Germline-derived CDR1 and CDR2 are SGHRS and YFSETQ. This CDR3 region has 14 residues. V lost 2 bases and J 0 bases, leaving 7 bases between the germline ends. The CDR3 spells CASSFDTSTDTQYF. The CDR3 DNA is TGCGCCAGCAGCTTTGACACTAGCACAGATACGCAGTATTTT.

The J gene is TRBJ1-3, the V gene TRBV29-1; D remains unclear. With 1 base removed from V and 7 bases from J, the gap between germline ends came to 11 bases. Germline V gene data show CDR1 as SQVTM and CDR2 as ANQGSEA. The CDR3 sequence is 13 residues long. The CDR3 DNA reads TGCAGCGTTGAAGTCCAGGCCGGGAACACCATATATTTT. The encoded protein is CSVEVQAGNTIYF.

The chain joins TRBV4-1 to TRBJ2-4, with TRBD2 as a possible D gene (6 bases). CDR1 MGHRA and CDR2 YSYEKL come from the germline V gene. The germline V and J ends were trimmed by 5 bases and 2 bases, with 19 bases remaining between them. The CDR3 length is 17 residues. The CDR3 sequence: CASSSHKGGASKNIQYF. The CDR3 DNA reads TGCGCCAGCAGCTCCCACAAGGGCGGGGCGTCCAAAAACATTCAGTACTTC.